This T cell receptor (beta chain) was sequenced in a study of PD-L1 blockade in urothelial cancer. Looking at the study overall: Blood was analyzed 3 weeks (second dose) and 6 weeks after treatment start.

The V segment lost 7 bases and the J segment 2 bases; nucleotides outside the gene matches: 9. CDR3 length equals 15 residues. The germline gives CDR1 PRHDT, CDR2 FYEKMQ (reference sequence). Method: immunoSEQ multiplex PCR; TCRdb's copy keeps in-frame clones and lacks some. The sample lists about 88,000 clones; approximately 91% were seen once. This clone was observed once. The sample was PBMCs, taken around atezolizumab (anti-PD-L1) treatment. The receptor comes from a man between 60 and 70 years old with urothelial cancer. V gene TRBV13 combines with J gene TRBJ2-3, with 7 nucleotides matching TRBD2. The CDR3 protein is CASTLIAGATDTQYF. The CDR3 DNA is TGTGCCAGCACCCTCATTGCGGGAGCCACAGATACGCAGTATTTT.